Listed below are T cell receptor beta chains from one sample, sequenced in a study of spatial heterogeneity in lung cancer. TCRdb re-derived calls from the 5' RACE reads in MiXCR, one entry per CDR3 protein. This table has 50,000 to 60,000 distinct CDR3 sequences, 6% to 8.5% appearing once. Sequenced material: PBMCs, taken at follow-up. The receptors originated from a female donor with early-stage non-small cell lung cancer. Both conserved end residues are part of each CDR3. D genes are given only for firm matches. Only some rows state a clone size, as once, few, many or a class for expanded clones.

CDR3nt: TGCGCCAGCAGCTTGGTCGGGGGATCCTACGAGCAGTACTTC; CDR3aa: CASSLVGGSYEQYF; j_gene: TRBJ2-7; d_gene: -; v_gene: TRBV5-1; abundance: many
CDR3nt: TGTGCCAGCAGCTGGACTAGCGGGGTTAAGGACGAGCAGTACTTC; CDR3aa: CASSWTSGVKDEQYF; j_gene: TRBJ2-7; d_gene: TRBD2; v_gene: TRBV5-5; abundance: many
CDR3nt: TGTGCCAGCAGCCCGACAGGGAATCAGCCCCAGCATTTT; CDR3aa: CASSPTGNQPQHF; j_gene: TRBJ1-5; d_gene: TRBD1; v_gene: TRBV5-5; abundance: many
CDR3nt: TGTGCCAGCAGCCCCTTTGGGGGCTCCTACAATGAGCAGTTCTTC; CDR3aa: CASSPFGGSYNEQFF; j_gene: TRBJ2-1; d_gene: -; v_gene: TRBV11-2; abundance: many
CDR3nt: TGTGCCAGCAGTCCGACACGGATGAACACTGAAGCTTTCTTT; CDR3aa: CASSPTRMNTEAFF; j_gene: TRBJ1-1; d_gene: -; v_gene: TRBV6-1; abundance: few
CDR3nt: TGCAGCGTTGAAGATAGGTCCAGCACAGATACGCAGTATTTT; CDR3aa: CSVEDRSSTDTQYF; j_gene: TRBJ2-3; d_gene: -; v_gene: TRBV29-1; abundance: -
CDR3nt: TGCAGCGTTGAAGGCAGGGGGCGACAAGAGACCCAGTACTTC; CDR3aa: CSVEGRGRQETQYF; j_gene: TRBJ2-5; d_gene: TRBD1; v_gene: TRBV29-1; abundance: few
CDR3nt: TGCAGCGTTGCCCAGGTTCTGGGCTATGGCTACACCTTC; CDR3aa: CSVAQVLGYGYTF; j_gene: TRBJ1-2; d_gene: -; v_gene: TRBV29-1; abundance: many
CDR3nt: TGTGCCAGCAGCCCGTTTCTAGCGGGGGGCACAGATACGCAGTATTTT; CDR3aa: CASSPFLAGGTDTQYF; j_gene: TRBJ2-3; d_gene: TRBD2; v_gene: TRBV7-9; abundance: -
CDR3nt: TGTGCCAGCAGTTACGGGACAGCCCCGAACACCTTC; CDR3aa: CASSYGTAPNTF; j_gene: TRBJ1-2; d_gene: TRBD1; v_gene: TRBV6-2/TRBV6-3; abundance: -
CDR3nt: TGTGCCAGCAGAAGGGGAGGAGATTACTATGGCTACACCTTC; CDR3aa: CASRRGGDYYGYTF; j_gene: TRBJ1-2; d_gene: -; v_gene: TRBV27; abundance: few
CDR3nt: TGTGCCTGGAGTGTACGAAGTAATACACCCCTCCACTTT; CDR3aa: CAWSVRSNTPLHF; j_gene: TRBJ1-6; d_gene: -; v_gene: TRBV30; abundance: many
CDR3nt: TGTGCCAGCAGCGGGCACAGGGAACCTTTTGGAGATACGCAGTATTTT; CDR3aa: CASSGHREPFGDTQYF; j_gene: TRBJ2-3; d_gene: -; v_gene: TRBV7-9; abundance: -
CDR3nt: TGTGCCAGTAGTACCGGAGGGCTAGCCAAAAACATTCAGTACTTC; CDR3aa: CASSTGGLAKNIQYF; j_gene: TRBJ2-4; d_gene: -; v_gene: TRBV19; abundance: -
CDR3nt: TGTGCCAGCAGTTTGGATACCTACGAGCAGTACTTC; CDR3aa: CASSLDTYEQYF; j_gene: TRBJ2-7; d_gene: -; v_gene: TRBV28; abundance: many
CDR3nt: TGTGCCAGCAGTGAAGGGTTCTATATCGGCACCGGGGAGCTGTTTTTT; CDR3aa: CASSEGFYIGTGELFF; j_gene: TRBJ2-2; d_gene: -; v_gene: TRBV6-1; abundance: few